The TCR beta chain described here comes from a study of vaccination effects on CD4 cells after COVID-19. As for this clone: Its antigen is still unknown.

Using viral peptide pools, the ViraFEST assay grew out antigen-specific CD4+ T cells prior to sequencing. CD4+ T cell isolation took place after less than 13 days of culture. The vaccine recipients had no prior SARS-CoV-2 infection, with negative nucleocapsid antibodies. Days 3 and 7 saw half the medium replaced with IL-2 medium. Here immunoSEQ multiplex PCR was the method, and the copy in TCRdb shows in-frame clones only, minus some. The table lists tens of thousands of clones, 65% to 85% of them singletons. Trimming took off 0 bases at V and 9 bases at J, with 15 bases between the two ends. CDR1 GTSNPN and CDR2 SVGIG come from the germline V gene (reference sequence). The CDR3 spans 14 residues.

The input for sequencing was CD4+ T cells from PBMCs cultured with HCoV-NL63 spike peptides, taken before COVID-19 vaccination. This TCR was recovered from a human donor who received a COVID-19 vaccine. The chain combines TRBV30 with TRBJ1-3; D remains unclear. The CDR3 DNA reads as TGTGCCTGGAGTGTATACTTAGAGGGTGGCACCATATATTTT. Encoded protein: CAWSVYLEGGTIYF.